A single sample gave rise to the 3 T cell receptor beta chains below, sequenced in a study of T-cell memory formation after mild COVID-19. TCRdb re-called the 5' RACE reads with MiXCR, one entry per CDR3 protein. The table lists more than 350,000 distinct CDR3 sequences, more than 20% of them singletons. The specimen sequenced was PBMCs or a T cell subset sorted from them (not recorded which). These receptors were taken from an adult woman who had mild COVID-19 (a few samples of this study predate the infection). Cell type and time point are not known.

The chain's CDR3 is CSVEARTGIKFQYEQYF. CDR3 in DNA: TGCAGCGTTGAAGCCCGGACAGGGATAAAATTTCAGTACGAGCAGTACTTC. V gene TRBV29-1 combines with J gene TRBJ2-7; 8 bases are a match to TRBD1. Germline V gene sequence: CDR1 SQVTM, CDR2 ANQGSEA. V shed 1 base and J 4 bases; nucleotides not matched to a gene: 15. This CDR3 region has 17 residues.

V gene TRBV7-9 combines with J gene TRBJ2-1; 8 nucleotides agree with TRBD1. V trimming: 3 bases; J trimming: 10 bases; junction bases outside the gene matches: 5. The CDR3 extends over 13 amino acids. The germline CDR1 and CDR2 sequences are SEHNR and FQNEAQ (reference sequence). The CDR3 here is CASSFQGAGEQFF. The CDR3 coding sequence is TGTGCCAGCAGCTTCCAGGGGGCAGGAGAGCAGTTCTTC. The whole variable domain, filled in from reference TRBV7-9 and TRBJ2-1, reads DTGVSQNPRHKITKRGQNVTFRCDPISEHNRLYWYRQTLGQGPEFLTYFQNEAQLEKSRLLSDRFSAERPKGSFSTLEIQRTEQGDSAMYLCASSFQGAGEQFFGPGTRLTVL.

This sequence joins TRBV27 and TRBJ2-1, with 8 bases aligning to TRBD1. The CDR3 spans 15 residues. V dropped 2 bases and J dropped 3; count of bases not matched to a gene: 3. Looked up from germline, CDR1 is MNHEY and CDR2 is SMNVEV (reference sequence). The CDR3 spells CASSLGRGHYNEQFF. CDR3 bases: TGTGCCAGCAGTTTAGGCAGGGGGCACTACAATGAGCAGTTCTTC.